The 7 T cell receptor beta chains below come from one sample, sequenced in a study of tissue T cells after allogeneic stem cell transplantation. Time point defined: mouse harvest day 14 after allogeneic transplant. Each mouse received 10^7 T-cell-depleted marrow cells plus 10^6 splenic CD5+ T cells by tail vein. The repertoire was sequenced with immunoSEQ multiplex PCR; TCRdb's copy has only in-frame clones and lacks some. This repertoire shows approximately 9,000 clones, around a third found once; its top ten account for approximately 5.4%. The sample consisted of skin. These receptors were obtained from a female BALB/c mouse given C57BL/6 T cells with graft-versus-host disease after an allogeneic hematopoietic cell transplant.

In its sample, this clone was seen a few times. Gene labels here are mouse ones. The CDR3 end lies 1 residue beyond the end of the read and is filled in from the germline J gene. The chain carries TRBV16 and TRBJ2-4; maybe TRBD2 (6 bases). Germline V lookup: CDR1 SGHSA, CDR2 FRNQAP. The CDR3 has 14 amino acids. Trimming removed 1 base from V and 3 bases from J, with 8 bases in between. CDR3 protein: CASSLVGDQNTLYF. The CDR3 bases that were read are TGTGCAAGCAGCTTAGTGGGGGACCAAAACACCTTGTAC.

Remarks on this clone: The gene names here belong to mouse. The missing CDR3 end, 1 residue past where the read stops, is filled in from the germline J gene. The chain couples TRBV12-1 to TRBJ2-1; the match to TRBD2 covers 10 bases. The V segment lost 0 bases and the J segment 9 bases; nucleotides outside the gene matches: 4. The germline V gene has CDR1 SGHSN and CDR2 HYEKVE. This CDR3 is 14 amino acids long. CDR3 amino acids: CASSLSGGAHEQFF. CDR3 bases read: TGTGCCAGCTCTCTCTCTGGGGGGGCGCATGAGCAGTTC.

Note on this clone: Mouse gene names and germline throughout. The read halts 1 residue ahead of the CDR3 end, with the missing end drawn from the germline J gene. This chain connects TRBV5 to TRBJ2-7; 10 nucleotides agree with TRBD2. CDR3 size: 14 residues. The V segment lost 4 bases and the J segment 6 bases; nucleotides outside the gene matches: 6. CDR1 LGHNA and CDR2 YNLKQL come from the germline V gene (reference sequence). The CDR3: CASSLLLGGAEQYF. The sequenced part of the CDR3 DNA is TGTGCCAGCAGCCTTCTACTGGGGGGGGCTGAACAGTAC.

This clone was seen only a few times. Gene names follow the mouse nomenclature. With the read ending 1 residue before the CDR3 end, the germline J gene is used to fill in that end. The rearrangement uses TRBV16 and TRBJ2-7; D uncertain. Trimming cost V 2 bases and J 0 bases, with 8 bases left between them. The CDR3 is made up of 14 amino acids. CDR1 and CDR2 (germline): SGHSA, FRNQAP. The CDR3 reads CASSLSGSSYEQYF. The CDR3 DNA, read in part, is TGTGCAAGCAGCTTAAGTGGGAGCTCCTATGAACAGTAC.

Worth noting for this clone: The gene names here belong to mouse. The sequenced fragment ends 1 residue before the CDR3 boundary, so the rest is inferred from the germline J gene. The V gene is TRBV15, the J gene TRBJ2-7; no reliable D call. Trimming left V 3 bases short and J 4 bases short, with 7 bases between. This CDR3 comprises 12 residues. Per the germline V gene, CDR1 is SGHND and CDR2 is FRSKSL. The CDR3 loop reads CASSFDNYEQYF. Incomplete CDR3 DNA: TGTGCCAGCAGTTTCGACAATTATGAACAGTAC. The whole variable domain, filled in from reference TRBV15 and TRBJ2-7, reads DAGVTQTPRHEVAEKGQTIILKCEPVSGHNDLFWYRQTKIQGLELLSYFRSKSLMEDGGAFKDRFKAEMLNSSFSTLKIQPTEPKDSAVYLCASSFDNYEQYFGPGTRLTVL.

Turning to this clone: Gene names and germline match the mouse. The read ends 1 residue early relative to the CDR3; the germline J gene fills the gap. The rearrangement uses TRBV26 and TRBJ2-1; D is undetermined. The CDR3 covers 14 residues. V lost 2 bases to trimming and J lost 1 base, with 6 bases between them. Germline V CDR1 and CDR2: KGHPV, FQNQEV (reference sequence). CDR3 protein: CASSLMDNYAEQFF. CDR3 DNA, as far as it was read: TGTGCCAGCAGTCTGATGGACAACTATGCTGAGCAGTTC. The whole variable domain, remainder taken from reference TRBV26 and TRBJ2-1, is NSKVIQTPRYLVKGQGQKAKMRCIPEKGHPVVFWYQQNKNNEFKFLINFQNQEVLQQIDMTEKRFSAECPSNSPCSLEIQSSEAGDSALYLCASSLMDNYAEQFFGPGTRLTVL.

This clone was counted only a few times. Germline and genes here are mouse. The read terminates 1 residue ahead of where the CDR3 ends, so the germline J gene completes it. The chain is built from TRBV3 and TRBJ2-2; D call uncertain. CDR1 is SNHLY, CDR2 FYNGKV, per germline (reference sequence). Trimming shortened V by 2 bases and J by 2 bases, and 6 bases separated the two germline ends. CDR3 length equals 14 residues. CDR3 DNA, as far as it was read: TGTGCCAGCAGCTTACGGCAGAACACCGGGCAGCTCTAC. It yields the protein CASSLRQNTGQLY. The complete CDR3 reads CASSLRQNTGQLYF.